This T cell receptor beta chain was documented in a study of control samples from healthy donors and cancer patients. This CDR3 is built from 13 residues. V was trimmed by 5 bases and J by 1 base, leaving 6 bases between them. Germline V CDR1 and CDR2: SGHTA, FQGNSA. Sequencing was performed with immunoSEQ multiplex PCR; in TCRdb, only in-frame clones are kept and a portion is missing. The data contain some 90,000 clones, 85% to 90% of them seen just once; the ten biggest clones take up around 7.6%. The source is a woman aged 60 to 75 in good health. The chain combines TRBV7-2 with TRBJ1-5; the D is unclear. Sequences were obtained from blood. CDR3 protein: CASSAESNQPQHF. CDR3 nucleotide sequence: TGTGCCAGCAGCGCCGAGAGCAATCAGCCCCAGCATTTT.